The clone carrying this T cell receptor beta chain was seen only once. What it binds is unknown. The CDR3 contains 16 residues. Germline-derived CDR1 and CDR2 are SGHTA and FQGNSA. Trimming cost V 5 bases and J 5 bases; bases outside gene matches: 13. This sample is drawn from a study of T cells in localized non-small cell lung cancer. General study points: Researchers found a median around 61 of the top 100 tumor clones in adjacent lung. Heterogeneity remains possible because sequencing was limited to only one tumor region. Uninvolved adjacent lung, not tumor, had the highest T cell clonality.

Sequencing was performed with immunoSEQ multiplex PCR; in TCRdb, only in-frame clones are kept and a portion is missing. The sample consists of approximately 30,000 clones, roughly 86% of them appearing once. This sequence originates from a woman aged 40 to 75 with stage I lung adenocarcinoma. The source was peripheral blood, collected before any cancer treatment. The chain employs TRBV7-2 and TRBJ2-5; 8 positions match TRBD1. This CDR3 reads CASSPGTGQWWETQYF. The CDR3 DNA is TGTGCCAGCAGCCCCGGGACAGGACAGTGGTGGGAGACCCAGTACTTC.